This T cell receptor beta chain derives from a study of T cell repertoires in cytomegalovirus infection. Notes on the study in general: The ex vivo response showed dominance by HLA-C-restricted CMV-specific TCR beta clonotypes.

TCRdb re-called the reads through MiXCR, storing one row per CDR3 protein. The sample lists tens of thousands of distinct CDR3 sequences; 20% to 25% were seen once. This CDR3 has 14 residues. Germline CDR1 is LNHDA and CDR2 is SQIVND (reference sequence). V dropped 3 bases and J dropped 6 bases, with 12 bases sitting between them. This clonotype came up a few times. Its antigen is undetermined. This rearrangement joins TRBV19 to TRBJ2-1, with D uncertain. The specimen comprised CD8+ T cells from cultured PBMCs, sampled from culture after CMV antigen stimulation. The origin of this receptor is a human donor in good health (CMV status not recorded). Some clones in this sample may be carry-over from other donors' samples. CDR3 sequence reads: CASSILNGVNEQFF. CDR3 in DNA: TGTGCCAGTAGTATCCTAAATGGGGTCAATGAGCAGTTCTTC.